The entry below describes one TCR beta chain. Antigen unknown. Profiled with immunoSEQ multiplex PCR; TCRdb holds only in-frame clones, not every one. The repertoire holds 80,000 to 100,000 clones, with roughly 94% as singletons. The CDR3 totals 15 residues. The V and J ends lost 5 bases and 8 bases, in that order; junction bases with no gene match: 8. Germline assignment: CDR1 SGHTA and CDR2 FQGNSA. This entry is derived from a study of OX40 agonist ivuxolimab in advanced cancers. Study summary: Ivuxolimab is an agonistic anti-OX40 (CD134) antibody, and patients were treated with it. Findings and limits, study-wide: Clonal expansion was seen in CD4+ and CD8+ blood T cells by week 6 at 0.1 to 3.0 mg/kg.

Sampling of blood occurred at baseline, cycle 4 day 1, and cycle 7 day 1. The TCR was taken from an adult with an advanced solid tumor such as melanoma, head and neck, liver or kidney cancer. The material was CD4+ or CD8+ T cells sorted from blood, obtained in a trial of the OX40 agonist ivuxolimab. This chain links TRBV7-2 with TRBJ1-4, with 10 bases that match TRBD1. The CDR3 DNA is TGTGCCAGCAGCCTATGGGGACAGGGGTTAGAAAAACTGTTTTTT. The encoded protein is CASSLWGQGLEKLFF.